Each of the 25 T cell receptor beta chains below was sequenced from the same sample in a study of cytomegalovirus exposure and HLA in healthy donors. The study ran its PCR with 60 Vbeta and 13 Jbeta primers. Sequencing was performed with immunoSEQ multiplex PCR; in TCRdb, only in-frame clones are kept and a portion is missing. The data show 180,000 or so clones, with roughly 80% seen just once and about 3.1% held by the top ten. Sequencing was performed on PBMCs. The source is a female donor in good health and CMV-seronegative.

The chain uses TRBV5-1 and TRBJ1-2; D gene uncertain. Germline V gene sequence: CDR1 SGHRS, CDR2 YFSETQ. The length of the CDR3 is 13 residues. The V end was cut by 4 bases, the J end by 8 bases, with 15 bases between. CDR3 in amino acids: CASSTELVRGYTF. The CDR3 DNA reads TGCGCCAGCAGCACAGAATTGGTCCGCGGCTACACCTTC. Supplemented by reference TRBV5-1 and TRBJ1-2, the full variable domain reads KAGVTQTPRYLIKTRGQQVTLSCSPISGHRSVSWYQQTPGQGLQFLFEYFSETQRNKGNFPGRFSGRQFSNSRSEMNVSTLELGDSALYLCASSTELVRGYTFGSGTRLTVV.

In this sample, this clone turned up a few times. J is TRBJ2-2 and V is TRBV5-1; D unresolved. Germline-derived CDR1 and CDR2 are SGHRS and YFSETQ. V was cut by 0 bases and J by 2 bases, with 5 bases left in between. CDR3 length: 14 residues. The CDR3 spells CASSLVTNTGELFF. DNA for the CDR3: TGCGCCAGCAGCTTGGTAACTAACACCGGGGAGCTGTTTTTT.

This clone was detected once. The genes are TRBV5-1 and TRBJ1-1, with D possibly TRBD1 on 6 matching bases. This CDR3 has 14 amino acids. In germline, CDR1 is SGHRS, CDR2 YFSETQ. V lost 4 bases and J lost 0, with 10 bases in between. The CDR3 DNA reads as TGCGCCAGCAGCCTCAGGGGCCTGAACACTGAAGCTTTCTTT. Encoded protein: CASSLRGLNTEAFF.

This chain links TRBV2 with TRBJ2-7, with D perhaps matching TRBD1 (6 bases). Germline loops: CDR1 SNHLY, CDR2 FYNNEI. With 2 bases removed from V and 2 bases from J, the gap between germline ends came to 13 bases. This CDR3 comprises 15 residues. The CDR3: CASSEQVGTTYEQYF. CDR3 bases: TGTGCCAGCAGTGAACAAGTGGGGACAACCTACGAGCAGTACTTC.

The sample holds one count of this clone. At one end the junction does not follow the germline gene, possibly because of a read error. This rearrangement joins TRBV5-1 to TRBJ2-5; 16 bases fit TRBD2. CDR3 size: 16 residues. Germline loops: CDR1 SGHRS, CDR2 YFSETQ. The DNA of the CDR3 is TGCGCCAGCAGTTTGGGGACTAGCGGGGGGGCGAAGACCCAGTACTTC. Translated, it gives CASSLGTSGGAKTQYF.

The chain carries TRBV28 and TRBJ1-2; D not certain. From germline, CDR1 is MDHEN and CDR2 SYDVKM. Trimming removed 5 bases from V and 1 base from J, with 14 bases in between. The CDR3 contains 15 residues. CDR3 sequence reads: CASSPAGSFNYGYTF. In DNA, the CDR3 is TGTGCCAGCAGTCCCGCGGGCAGTTTTAACTATGGCTACACCTTC.

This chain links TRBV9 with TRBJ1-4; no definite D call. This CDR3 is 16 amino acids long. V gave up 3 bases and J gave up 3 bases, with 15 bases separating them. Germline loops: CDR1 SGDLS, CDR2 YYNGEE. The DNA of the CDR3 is TGTGCCAGCAGCGCCTTGGCCGGGATCTCTAATGAAAAACTGTTTTTT. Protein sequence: CASSALAGISNEKLFF.

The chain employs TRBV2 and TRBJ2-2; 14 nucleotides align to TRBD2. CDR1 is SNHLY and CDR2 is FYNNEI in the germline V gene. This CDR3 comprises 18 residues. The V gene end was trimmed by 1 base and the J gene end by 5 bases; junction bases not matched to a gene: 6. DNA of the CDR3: TGTGCCAGCAGTGAAGAGGGGGGACTAGCGGGGGTTACCGGGGAGCTGTTTTTT. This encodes CASSEEGGLAGVTGELFF.

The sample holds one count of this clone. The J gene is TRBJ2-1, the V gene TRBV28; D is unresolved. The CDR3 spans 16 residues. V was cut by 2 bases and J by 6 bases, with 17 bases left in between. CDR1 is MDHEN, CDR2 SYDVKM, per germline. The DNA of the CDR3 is TGTGCCAGCAGTTTACTTTGGCGATCCGGCGGCAATGAGCAGTTCTTC. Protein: CASSLLWRSGGNEQFF.

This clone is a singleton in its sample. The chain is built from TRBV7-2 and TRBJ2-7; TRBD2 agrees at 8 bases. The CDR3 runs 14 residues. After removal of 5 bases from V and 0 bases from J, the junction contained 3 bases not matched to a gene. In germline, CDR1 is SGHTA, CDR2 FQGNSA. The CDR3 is CASSASGSSYEQYF. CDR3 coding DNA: TGTGCCAGCAGCGCAAGCGGGAGCTCCTACGAGCAGTACTTC.

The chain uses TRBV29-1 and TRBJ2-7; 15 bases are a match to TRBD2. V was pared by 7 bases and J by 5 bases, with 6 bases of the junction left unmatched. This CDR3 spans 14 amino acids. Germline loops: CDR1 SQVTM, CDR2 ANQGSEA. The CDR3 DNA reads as TGCAGCGCTAGGACTAGCGGGAGGGCCAACGAGCAGTACTTC. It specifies CSARTSGRANEQYF.

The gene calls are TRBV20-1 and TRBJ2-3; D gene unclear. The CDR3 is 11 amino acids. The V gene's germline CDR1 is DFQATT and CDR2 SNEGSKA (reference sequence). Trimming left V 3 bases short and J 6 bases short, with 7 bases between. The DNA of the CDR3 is TGCAGTGCTAGTGGGCCGGATACGCAGTATTTT. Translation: CSASGPDTQYF.

CDR3 DNA: TGCGCCAGCAGCCTGGATGTGTACAGGGGGAGGGAAAAACTGTTTTTT. It translates to CASSLDVYRGREKLFF. The chain has TRBV5-1 and TRBJ1-4, with 8 bases lining up with TRBD1. The CDR3 totals 16 residues. From germline, CDR1 is SGHRS and CDR2 YFSETQ. Losses at the gene ends were 4 bases for V and 8 bases for J; bases not matched to a gene: 13.

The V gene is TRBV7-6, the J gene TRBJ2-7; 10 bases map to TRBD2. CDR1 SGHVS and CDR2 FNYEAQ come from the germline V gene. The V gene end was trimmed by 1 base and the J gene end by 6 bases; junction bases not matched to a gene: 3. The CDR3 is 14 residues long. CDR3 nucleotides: TGTGCCAGCAGCTTAGGGACTAGCGGTGGCGAGCAGTACTTC. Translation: CASSLGTSGGEQYF.

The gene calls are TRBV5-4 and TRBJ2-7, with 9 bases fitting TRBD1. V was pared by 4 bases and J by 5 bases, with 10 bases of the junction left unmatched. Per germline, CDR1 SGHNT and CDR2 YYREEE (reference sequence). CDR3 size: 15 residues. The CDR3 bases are TGTGCCAGCAGCCAGACCACAGGGGGCAGAAACGAGCAGTACTTC. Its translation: CASSQTTGGRNEQYF.

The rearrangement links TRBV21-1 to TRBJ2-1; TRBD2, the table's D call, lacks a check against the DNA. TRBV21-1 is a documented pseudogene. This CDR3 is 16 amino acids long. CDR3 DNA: TGTGCCAGCAGCAAATACCTCGGGGGAGCGTACAATGAGCAGTTCTTC. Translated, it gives CASSKYLGGAYNEQFF.

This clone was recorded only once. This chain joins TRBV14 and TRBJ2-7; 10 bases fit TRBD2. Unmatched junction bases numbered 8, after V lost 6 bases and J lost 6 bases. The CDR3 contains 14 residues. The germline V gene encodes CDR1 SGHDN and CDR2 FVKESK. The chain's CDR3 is CASSKAGGKLEQYF. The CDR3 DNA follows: TGTGCCAGCAGTAAAGCGGGAGGGAAACTCGAGCAGTACTTC.

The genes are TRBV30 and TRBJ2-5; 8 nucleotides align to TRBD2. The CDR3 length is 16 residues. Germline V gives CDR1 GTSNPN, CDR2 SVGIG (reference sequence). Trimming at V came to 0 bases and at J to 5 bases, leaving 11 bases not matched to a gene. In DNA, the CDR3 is TGTGCCTGGAGTGTAACCAAAGCGGGGGCAGGGGAGACCCAGTACTTC. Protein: CAWSVTKAGAGETQYF.

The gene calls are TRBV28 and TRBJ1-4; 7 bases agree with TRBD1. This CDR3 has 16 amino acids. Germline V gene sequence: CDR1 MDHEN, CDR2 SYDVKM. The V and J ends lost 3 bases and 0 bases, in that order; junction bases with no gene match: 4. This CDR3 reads CASSFSGQATNEKLFF. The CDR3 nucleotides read TGTGCCAGCAGTTTTTCCGGACAGGCAACTAATGAAAAACTGTTTTTT.

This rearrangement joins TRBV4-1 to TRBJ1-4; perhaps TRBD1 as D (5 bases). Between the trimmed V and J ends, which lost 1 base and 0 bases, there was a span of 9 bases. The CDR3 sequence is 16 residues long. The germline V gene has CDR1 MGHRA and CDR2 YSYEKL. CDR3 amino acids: CASSQGQTTTNEKLFF. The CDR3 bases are TGCGCCAGCAGCCAAGGACAGACCACAACTAATGAAAAACTGTTTTTT.

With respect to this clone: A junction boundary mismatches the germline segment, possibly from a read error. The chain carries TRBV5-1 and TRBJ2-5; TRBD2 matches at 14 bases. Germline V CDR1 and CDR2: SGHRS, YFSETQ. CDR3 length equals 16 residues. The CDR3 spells CASNLGTSGGIETQYF. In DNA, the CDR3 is TGCGCCAGCAACTTGGGGACTAGCGGGGGAATAGAGACCCAGTACTTC.

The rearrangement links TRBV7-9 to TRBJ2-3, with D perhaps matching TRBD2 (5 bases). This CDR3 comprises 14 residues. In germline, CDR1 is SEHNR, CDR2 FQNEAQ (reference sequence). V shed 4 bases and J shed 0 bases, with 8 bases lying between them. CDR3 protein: CASSWSGSTDTQYF. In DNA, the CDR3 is TGTGCCAGCAGCTGGAGCGGAAGCACAGATACGCAGTATTTT. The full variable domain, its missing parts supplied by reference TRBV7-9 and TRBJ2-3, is DTGVSQNPRHKITKRGQNVTFRCDPISEHNRLYWYRQTLGQGPEFLTYFQNEAQLEKSRLLSDRFSAERPKGSFSTLEIQRTEQGDSAMYLCASSWSGSTDTQYFGPGTRLTVL.

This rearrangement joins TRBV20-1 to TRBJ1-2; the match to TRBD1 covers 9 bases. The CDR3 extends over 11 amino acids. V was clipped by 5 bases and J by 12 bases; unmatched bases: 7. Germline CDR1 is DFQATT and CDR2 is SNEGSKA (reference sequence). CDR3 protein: CSAAGQGSHTF. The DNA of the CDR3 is TGCAGTGCTGCGGGACAGGGCTCCCACACCTTC.

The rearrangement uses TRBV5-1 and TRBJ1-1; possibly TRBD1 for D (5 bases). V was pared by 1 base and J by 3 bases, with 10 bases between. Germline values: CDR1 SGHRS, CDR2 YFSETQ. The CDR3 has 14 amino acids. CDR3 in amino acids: CASSLLGRDTEAFF. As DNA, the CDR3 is TGCGCCAGCAGCTTGCTGGGCAGGGACACTGAAGCTTTCTTT.

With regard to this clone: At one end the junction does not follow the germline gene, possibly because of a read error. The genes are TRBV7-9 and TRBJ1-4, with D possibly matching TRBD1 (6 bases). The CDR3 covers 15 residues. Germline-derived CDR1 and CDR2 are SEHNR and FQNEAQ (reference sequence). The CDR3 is CSSSPRDTSHEKLFF. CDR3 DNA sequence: TGTTCCAGCAGCCCCAGGGACACCAGTCATGAAAAACTGTTTTTT.